Sequencing of this T cell receptor beta chain was carried out in a study of blood T cell repertoires in COVID-19 (dated by TCRdb to 2020 to 2022). General notes on the study: Samples from collaborators originated in the United States, Italy and Spain and spanned both the acute and convalescent phases of COVID-19. HLA class I and class II types, where available, came from metadata supplied by the sample provider rather than from assay-based typing. The repertoires were made available in a free public database intended to serve as a resource for research on the immune response to SARS-CoV-2. The dataset comprised deeply sampled blood TCRbeta repertoires from subjects exposed to, actively infected with, or recovered from COVID-19. The material from the prospective study consisted of cDNA or gDNA derived from T cells, B-cell-depleted T cells, or PBMCs. The samples were drawn from the first 160 participants of the ongoing ImmuneRACE study and from over a thousand subjects provided by 6 global collaborators. A de-identified subject ID, COVID-19 status, age in years and sex were almost always included in the sample metadata.

Comments on this clone: The antigen it recognizes is unknown. Base qualities are not recorded, but no much larger clone differs from it by a single base.

V was cut back by 9 bases and J by 3 bases, leaving a gap of 12 bases between them. From the germline V gene (reference sequence), CDR1 is LNHDA and CDR2 is SQIVND. The CDR3 goes from the cysteine to the phenylalanine over 12 residues. The retained sequence is limited to the CDR3, 36 bases, with the frame set at the first base. TCRbeta CDR3 regions were amplified from genomic DNA by means of the immunoSEQ Assay, a bias-controlled multiplex PCR. Per the original workflow: The number of nucleated cells in each sample was estimated from the amplification of reference gene primers within the assay. Sequence reads were collapsed and filtered to measure the absolute abundance of every unique TCRbeta CDR3 rearrangement. For each sample, productive Simpson clonality was calculated as the square root of Simpson's diversity index over productive rearrangements. In its TCRdb copy, this immuneACCESS table keeps in-frame sequences only and misses some clones. Where compared with another copy, unresolved V genes explain less than half of these, and the others have no known cause. V and J calls and clone size are those listed in that table; D and trimming were worked out from the DNA. Counted in this sample were roughly 350,000 clones; roughly 90% of them appeared once. Of the sample, approximately 4% is held by the ten largest clones.

Results and caveats for the whole study, not just this receptor: How much clinical and demographic metadata was included differed by source and by participant, and the metadata was provided uncurated.

Whole blood was collected in K2EDTA tubes by collaborating institutions according to the institutions' own protocols. For TCRbeta analysis, collaborators shipped samples as frozen whole blood, isolated PBMCs, or DNA extracted from either of those sample types. Sequencing was done on a sample of peripheral blood. The TCR sequence derives from a woman aged 45-65 years with active or convalescent COVID-19. The V and J segments used are TRBV19 and TRBJ2-7; TRBD1 could be the D gene, as 6 bases match. The CDR3 region has the sequence CASGRQDYEQYF. The DNA sequence is TGTGCCAGCGGCAGACAGGACTACGAGCAGTACTTC.